This T cell receptor (beta chain) comes out of a study of T cells in tuberculosis. Study context: Blood was taken before or within 7 days of anti-tuberculosis therapy. Study results and caveats: The TCR-beta difference was not significant; alpha differences partly reflected length. GMM-specific TCRs were nearer to active tuberculosis alpha repertoires, suggesting expansion.

Time point defined: new active TB diagnosis, blood taken before or within 7 days of starting treatment. As to this clone: What it recognizes is unknown.

The V gene lost 3 bases and the J gene lost 7 bases, with 12 bases spanning the gap. This CDR3 has 14 amino acids. Germline V gives CDR1 SNHLY, CDR2 FYNNEI. The repertoire was sequenced with immunoSEQ multiplex PCR; TCRdb's copy has only in-frame clones and lacks some. The sample comprises tens of thousands of clones, about 91% of which are singletons, and 5.5% to 7.5% rests with the top ten. This clonotype was sampled from an adult with tuberculosis. Some clones in this sample may be carry-over from other donors' samples. This sample comprised PBMCs, obtained at tuberculosis diagnosis. This chain uses TRBV2 with TRBJ1-4; D gene unclear. The CDR3 sequence is CASSERPGSEKLFF. In DNA form, the CDR3 reads TGTGCCAGCAGTGAGCGACCCGGGTCTGAAAAACTGTTTTTT.